The 28 T cell receptor beta chains below all came from one sample that was sequenced in a study of cytomegalovirus exposure and HLA in healthy donors. PCR primers comprised 60 Vbeta and 13 Jbeta primers. The data were produced by immunoSEQ multiplex PCR, yet TCRdb's version contains in-frame clones alone and is incomplete. The sample yields about 230,000 clones, 85% to 90% seen once. Sequenced input: PBMCs. Receptors originate from a human donor in good health.

The chain carries TRBV7-2 and TRBJ2-1, with 9 bases identical to TRBD2. This CDR3 has 17 residues. Germline V gives CDR1 SGHTA, CDR2 FQGNSA. With V trimmed by 1 base and J by 9 bases, 13 bases remained unmatched. In nucleotides, the CDR3 is TGTGCCAGCAGCTTAGGGGCCCCGGTAGCGGGAGTCAGTGAGCAGTTCTTC. Translating it yields CASSLGAPVAGVSEQFF.

As concerns this clone: The junction departs from the called germline gene at one end, perhaps through a read error. Other DNA sequences within the sample encode an identical CDR3. V usage is TRBV6-5 and J usage is TRBJ1-2; D gene uncertain. Germline CDR1 is MNHEY and CDR2 is SVGAGI. The CDR3 spans 15 residues. CDR3 nucleotides: TGTGCCAGCAGCTACTCGAGGACGGGGAACTATGGCTACACCTTC. Amino acids: CASSYSRTGNYGYTF.

This chain connects TRBV9 to TRBJ2-2; TRBD2 matches at 7 bases. CDR1 and CDR2 (germline): SGDLS, YYNGEE. V shed 0 bases, J shed 1 base, and the junction held 3 bases outside the gene matches. This CDR3 is built from 16 residues. This CDR3 is CASSVDGGGNTGELFF. The CDR3 DNA is TGTGCCAGCAGCGTAGATGGCGGGGGGAACACCGGGGAGCTGTTTTTT. Looking up the rest from reference TRBV9 and TRBJ2-2 gives the full variable domain: DSGVTQTPKHLITATGQRVTLRCSPRSGDLSVYWYQQSLDQGLQFLIQYYNGEERAKGNILERFSAQQFPDLHSELNLSSLELGDSALYFCASSVDGGGNTGELFFGEGSRLTVL.

The chain employs TRBV28 and TRBJ2-7; TRBD1 aligns across 12 bases. J lost 6 bases, V lost 6 bases, and 15 bases had no gene match. Germline CDR1 reads MDHEN; CDR2 reads SYDVKM. The CDR3 consists of 17 residues. Written as DNA, the CDR3 is TGTGCCAGCAGCACTACAGGGGACAGGGGGCTCCGCACCGAGCAGTACTTC. It encodes CASSTTGDRGLRTEQYF. Based on the CDR3 plus reference TRBV28 and TRBJ2-7, the full variable domain is DVKVTQSSRYLVKRTGEKVFLECVQDMDHENMFWYRQDPGLGLRLIYFSYDVKMKEKGDIPEGYSVSREKKERFSLILESASTNQTSMYLCASSTTGDRGLRTEQYFGPGTRLTVT.

The chain uses TRBV18 and TRBJ1-5; D possibly corresponds to TRBD1 (5 bases). Germline assignment: CDR1 KGHSH and CDR2 LQKENI. Trimming removed 3 bases at V and 8 bases at J, with 11 bases between. The CDR3 extends over 13 amino acids. DNA of the CDR3: TGTGCCAGCTCACCGGGGGGGGTTGAGCCCCAGCATTTT. It is translated as CASSPGGVEPQHF.

This rearrangement joins TRBV14 to TRBJ2-7; possibly TRBD1 for D (7 bases). Germline CDR1 is SGHDN and CDR2 is FVKESK. V lost 4 bases to trimming and J lost 3 bases, with 16 bases between them. CDR3 length: 15 residues. In nucleotides, the CDR3 is TGTGCCAGCAGCCTTCAGGGGGGCCCCTACTACGAGCAGTACTTC. It specifies CASSLQGGPYYEQYF.

V usage is TRBV4-1 and J usage is TRBJ2-1; 10 positions match TRBD1. CDR3 size: 16 residues. The germline CDR1 and CDR2 sequences are MGHRA and YSYEKL. J lost 5 bases, V lost 3 bases, and 7 bases had no gene match. The CDR3 DNA follows: TGCGCCAGCAGCCACGACCGACAGGGGGCTAACAATGAGCAGTTCTTC. Amino acid sequence: CASSHDRQGANNEQFF.

J is TRBJ2-2 and V is TRBV5-1; 10 bases are shared with TRBD2. The CDR3 loop spans 15 amino acids. Germline V gene data show CDR1 as SGHRS and CDR2 as YFSETQ. V gave up 4 bases and J gave up 3 bases; unmatched junction bases: 3. The CDR3: CASSLGLADTGELFF. CDR3 in DNA: TGCGCCAGCAGCCTAGGACTAGCGGACACCGGGGAGCTGTTTTTT.

The chain recombines TRBV12-5 with TRBJ1-1; D is unclear. The V end was cut by 6 bases, the J end by 4 bases, with 15 bases between. There are 14 residues in the CDR3. Germline V CDR1 and CDR2: LGHNT, FRNRAP. In nucleotides, the CDR3 is TGTGCTAGTGGCCGGATTCTAGGTGGCACTGAAGCTTTCTTT. Protein product: CASGRILGGTEAFF.

This clone occurred once. V gene TRBV15 combines with J gene TRBJ2-6, with a tentative D call TRBD2 (6 bases). Trimming cost V 0 bases and J 4 bases, with 10 bases left between them. Germline V gene data show CDR1 as LNHNV and CDR2 as YYDKDF (reference sequence). The CDR3 has 16 amino acids. This CDR3 reads CATSRDVAAGANVLTF. As DNA, the CDR3 is TGTGCCACCAGCAGAGATGTAGCGGCCGGGGCCAACGTCCTGACTTTC.

The rearrangement links TRBV5-1 to TRBJ1-1; possibly TRBD1 for D (6 bases). Germline CDR1 and CDR2: SGHRS and YFSETQ. CDR3 length equals 15 residues. Trimming cost V 4 bases and J 4 bases, with 17 bases left between them. The chain's CDR3 is CASSGGGGLVTEAFF. The CDR3 DNA is TGCGCCAGCAGCGGCGGGGGGGGGCTGGTCACTGAAGCTTTCTTT.

The chain joins TRBV19 to TRBJ1-1; possible D gene TRBD1, 5 bases. The length of the CDR3 is 12 residues. From germline, CDR1 is LNHDA and CDR2 SQIVND (reference sequence). Trimming left V 3 bases short and J 5 bases short, with 7 bases between. The CDR3 is CASSMGGTEAFF. Written as DNA, the CDR3 is TGTGCCAGTAGTATGGGGGGGACTGAAGCTTTCTTT.

For this clone: Germline and junction disagree at one end, which may indicate a read error. The chain is built from TRBV5-1 and TRBJ1-2; D not resolved. This CDR3 has 11 amino acids. The V gene's germline CDR1 is SGHRS and CDR2 YFSETQ. The CDR3 DNA reads TGCGCCAGCAGCTTGGGGTCGGGAGTCTCCTTC. Encoded protein: CASSLGSGVSF. Supplemented by reference TRBV5-1 and TRBJ1-2, the full variable domain reads KAGVTQTPRYLIKTRGQQVTLSCSPISGHRSVSWYQQTPGQGLQFLFEYFSETQRNKGNFPGRFSGRQFSNSRSEMNVSTLELGDSALYLCASSLGSGVSFGSGTRLTVV.

V is TRBV2 and J is TRBJ2-7; D is perhaps TRBD2 (6 bases). Trimming shortened V by 5 bases and J by 2 bases, and 13 bases separated the two germline ends. The CDR3 has 14 amino acids. Per the germline V gene, CDR1 is SNHLY and CDR2 is FYNNEI. The CDR3 is CASSSQRAAYEQYF. CDR3 DNA sequence: TGTGCCAGCAGTTCCCAGCGGGCAGCCTACGAGCAGTACTTC.

This chain connects TRBV29-1 to TRBJ1-1, with TRBD1 identical over 8 bases. The CDR3 contains 15 residues. Germline lookup yields CDR1 SQVTM and CDR2 ANQGSEA. Losses at the gene ends were 3 bases for V and 0 bases for J; bases not matched to a gene: 6. This chain's CDR3 is CSVDETGDLNTEAFF. The CDR3 bases are TGCAGCGTTGACGAGACAGGGGACTTGAACACTGAAGCTTTCTTT.

The V call is TRBV7-9, the J call TRBJ2-7; D unresolved. The CDR3 length is 13 residues. V was clipped by 7 bases and J by 6 bases, with 16 bases between them. Germline V gene sequence: CDR1 SEHNR, CDR2 FQNEAQ (reference sequence). The CDR3 DNA follows: TGTGCCAGCACCAACCCGAACACACGCGAGCAGTACTTC. It encodes CASTNPNTREQYF.

The chain links TRBV28 to TRBJ2-1; 8 bases are shared with TRBD2. CDR1 is MDHEN, CDR2 SYDVKM, per germline. This CDR3 spans 21 amino acids. V lost 6 bases, J lost 0 bases, and 22 bases stayed unmatched. In DNA form, the CDR3 reads TGTGCCAGCAGCCCCGTACTCGGACAGTATAGCGGGACCAGCTCCTACAATGAGCAGTTCTTC. Its protein product is CASSPVLGQYSGTSSYNEQFF.

J is TRBJ2-7 and V is TRBV30; no firm D call. This CDR3 has 13 residues. V lost 0 bases and J lost 2, with 8 bases in between. Germline V gives CDR1 GTSNPN, CDR2 SVGIG (reference sequence). This CDR3 is CAWSVATPYEQYF. CDR3 coding DNA: TGTGCCTGGAGTGTGGCGACTCCCTACGAGCAGTACTTC.

The V gene is TRBV6-5, the J gene TRBJ2-1; D is uncertain. This CDR3 region has 13 residues. Germline lookup yields CDR1 MNHEY and CDR2 SVGAGI. The V gene lost 5 bases and the J gene lost 8 bases, with 13 bases spanning the gap. CDR3 loop: CASSNTPSHEQFF. CDR3 DNA: TGTGCCAGCAGTAATACTCCGAGCCATGAGCAGTTCTTC.

The chain links TRBV6-5 to TRBJ1-1, with a tentative D call TRBD1 (5 bases). Germline CDR1 and CDR2: MNHEY and SVGAGI. The CDR3 length is 15 residues. Between the trimmed V and J ends, which lost 0 bases and 0 bases, there was a span of 8 bases. CDR3 bases: TGTGCCAGCAGTTACTCGAGACAGCTGAACACTGAAGCTTTCTTT. Translation: CASSYSRQLNTEAFF.

This chain uses TRBV28 with TRBJ2-2; D perhaps matches TRBD1 (5 bases). V shed 3 bases and J shed 6 bases, with 14 bases lying between them. Per germline, CDR1 MDHEN and CDR2 SYDVKM. The CDR3 spans 15 residues. Here the CDR3 reads CASSLQTDGAGELFF. The CDR3 region has the DNA TGTGCCAGCAGTTTGCAGACAGACGGCGCCGGGGAGCTGTTTTTT.

Concerning this clone: The junction departs from the called germline gene at one end, perhaps through a read error. The chain joins TRBV7-9 to TRBJ2-6, with 10 bases lining up with TRBD1. The CDR3 sequence is 17 residues long. CDR1 is SEHNR and CDR2 is FQNEAQ in the germline V gene (reference sequence). CDR3 sequence: CSSLTGTGDSGANVLTF. CDR3 coding DNA: TGTTCCAGCTTGACCGGGACAGGGGACTCTGGGGCCAACGTCCTGACTTTC.

The rearrangement joins TRBV9 to TRBJ2-1; 10 bases line up with TRBD2. This CDR3 contains 15 residues. Germline V CDR1 and CDR2: SGDLS, YYNGEE. V dropped 3 bases and J dropped 3; count of bases not matched to a gene: 3. CDR3 nucleotide sequence: TGTGCCAGCAGCGACTGGACTAGCGGCTACAATGAGCAGTTCTTC. Translated: CASSDWTSGYNEQFF. Filled out from reference TRBV9 and TRBJ2-1, the complete variable domain reads DSGVTQTPKHLITATGQRVTLRCSPRSGDLSVYWYQQSLDQGLQFLIQYYNGEERAKGNILERFSAQQFPDLHSELNLSSLELGDSALYFCASSDWTSGYNEQFFGPGTRLTVL.

CDR3 sequence: CASSTTGEGQPQHF. CDR3 nucleotide sequence: TGTGCCAGCAGCACGACAGGGGAAGGGCAGCCCCAGCATTTT. This chain joins TRBV5-6 and TRBJ1-5; 8 positions match TRBD1. Germline V lookup: CDR1 SGHDT, CDR2 YYEEEE. V trimming: 4 bases; J trimming: 7 bases; junction bases outside the gene matches: 7. The CDR3 is 14 residues long.

The V call is TRBV18, the J call TRBJ1-1, with TRBD1 as a possible D gene (5 bases). Germline CDR1 KGHSH, CDR2 LQKENI. V lost 6 bases to trimming and J lost 2 bases, with 13 bases between them. The length of the CDR3 is 14 residues. The CDR3 DNA is TGTGCCAGCTCTTACGGGGGGAGAAACACTGAAGCTTTCTTT. Protein product: CASSYGGRNTEAFF.

The rearrangement uses TRBV5-1 and TRBJ2-7, with a possible D match to TRBD1 (6 bases). Trimming removed 0 bases from V and 7 bases from J, with 14 bases in between. CDR3 size: 14 residues. Per the germline V gene, CDR1 is SGHRS and CDR2 is YFSETQ. CDR3: CASSLGDIEREQYF. CDR3 bases: TGCGCCAGCAGCTTGGGGGACATCGAGAGGGAGCAGTACTTC. The full variable domain, completed using reference TRBV5-1 and TRBJ2-7, is KAGVTQTPRYLIKTRGQQVTLSCSPISGHRSVSWYQQTPGQGLQFLFEYFSETQRNKGNFPGRFSGRQFSNSRSEMNVSTLELGDSALYLCASSLGDIEREQYFGPGTRLTVT.

The genes are TRBV11-1 and TRBJ1-1, with D perhaps TRBD1 (6 bases). Trimming removed 5 bases at V and 2 bases at J, with 12 bases between. CDR1 SGHAT and CDR2 FQDESV come from the germline V gene (reference sequence). This CDR3 contains 14 residues. DNA for the CDR3: TGTGCCAGCAGCCAAGACAGGACAAACACTGAAGCTTTCTTT. Protein product: CASSQDRTNTEAFF.

The gene calls are TRBV27 and TRBJ1-1; 10 nucleotides line up with TRBD1. This CDR3 region has 18 residues. J lost 5 bases, V lost 4 bases, and 16 bases had no gene match. Germline V gene sequence: CDR1 MNHEY, CDR2 SMNVEV (reference sequence). This chain's CDR3 is CASSSIRTGGVSGTEAFF. The CDR3 DNA reads TGTGCCAGCAGTTCCATTCGGACAGGGGGTGTTTCGGGGACTGAAGCTTTCTTT.